This paragraph reports one T cell receptor beta chain. CDR1 MNHEY and CDR2 SMNVEV come from the germline V gene (reference sequence). The junction had 8 bases not matched to a gene; V was cut back by 5 bases and J by 0 bases. The CDR3 covers 17 residues. This sample was taken from a study of blood T cell repertoires in COVID-19. The Seattle site enrolled patients during active infection and followed them longitudinally. Methods used by the authors: By means of reference gene primer amplification, nucleated cell counts were estimated. Measured with immunoSEQ multiplex PCR; TCRdb has only the in-frame clones, and not every one. The DNA gave D and trimming, while V, J and clone size come from that table. The sample has 350,000 to 400,000 clones, less than 90% seen once.

Sequencing input: peripheral blood. This sequence joins TRBV27 and TRBJ2-2, with 8 positions matching TRBD2. The sequence was obtained from a woman aged 60-75 years with COVID-19, enrolled during active disease. This chain's CDR3 is CASSLGGANSNTGELFF. DNA for the CDR3: TGTGCCAGCAGTCTCGGGGGGGCGAATTCGAACACCGGGGAGCTGTTTTTT.